The source of this T cell receptor (beta chain) is a study of CD8 T cells in Susac syndrome. Random hexamers were used to reverse transcribe the RNA input (about 0.5 to 1 ug). TCRdb analysed the immunoSEQ multiplex PCR reads with MiXCR anew, one entry per CDR3 protein. The table lists 95,000 to 150,000 distinct CDR3 sequences, 85% to 95% of them singletons. Those who served as multiple sclerosis controls were treatment-naive patients with stable or active relapsing-remitting disease. The CDR3 contains 12 residues. The V segment lost 8 bases and the J segment 4 bases; nucleotides outside the gene matches: 2. Germline CDR1 is LNHDA and CDR2 is SQIVND (reference sequence).

This TCR was sampled from a human donor with multiple sclerosis. J is TRBJ1-5 and V is TRBV19, with 7 nucleotides matching TRBD1. The sample taken for sequencing was CD8+ T cells from PBMCs. CDR3 in amino acids: CASRTGNQPQHF. The CDR3, as DNA: TGTGCCAGTCGGACAGGAAATCAGCCCCAGCATTTT.